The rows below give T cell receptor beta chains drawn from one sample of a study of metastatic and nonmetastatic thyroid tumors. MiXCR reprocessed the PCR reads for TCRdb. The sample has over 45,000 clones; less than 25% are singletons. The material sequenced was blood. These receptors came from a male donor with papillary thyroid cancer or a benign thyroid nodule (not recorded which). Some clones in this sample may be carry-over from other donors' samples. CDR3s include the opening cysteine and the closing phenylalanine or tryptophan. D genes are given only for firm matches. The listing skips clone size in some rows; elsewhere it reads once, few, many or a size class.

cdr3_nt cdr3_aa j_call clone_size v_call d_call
TGCAGTGCTAGTCCTCTGGGACTAGCGAAGAACACCGGGGAGCTGTTTTTT CSASPLGLAKNTGELFF TRBJ2-2 many TRBV20-1 TRBD2
TGTGCCAGCAGTATACAGGGATGGGGCGGCAGAGCAAACACTGAAGCTTTCTTT CASSIQGWGGRANTEAFF TRBJ1-1 - TRBV6-5 -
TGCGCCAGCAGCCAAGACAGGGGGGTCAATCAGCCCCAGCATTTT CASSQDRGVNQPQHF TRBJ1-5 many TRBV4-1 TRBD1
TGTGCCAGCAGCCCAGGACAGGGGGCCTATGGCTACACCTTC CASSPGQGAYGYTF TRBJ1-2 - TRBV7-6 TRBD1
TGTGCCAGCAGTCTACTAGGGTACGAGCAGTACTTC CASSLLGYEQYF TRBJ2-7 many TRBV27 -
TGTGCCAGCAGTGAAGCGGGGGGGGGGCAAGAGACCCAGTACTTC CASSEAGGGQETQYF TRBJ2-5 - TRBV6-1 TRBD2
TGTGCCAGCAGCTCCGGGACCTACGAGCAGTACTTC CASSSGTYEQYF TRBJ2-7 many TRBV7-9 -
TGTGCCAGCAGTGAGCGACAGGGTGCCTACGAGCAGTACTTC CASSERQGAYEQYF TRBJ2-7 many TRBV2 TRBD1
TGTGCCACCAGAGATAGCAATCAGCCCCAGCATTTT CATRDSNQPQHF TRBJ1-5 many TRBV19 -
TGTGCCAGCCTGGGGAGTTCGGGGACAGGGGTACCCAAAGAGACCCAGTACTTC CASLGSSGTGVPKETQYF TRBJ2-5 many TRBV5-6 TRBD1
TGTGCCAGCCTCCAGGGTGCTAATGAGCAGTTCTTC CASLQGANEQFF TRBJ2-1 many TRBV6-1 -
TGTGCCTGGACCTGGGGCACCACCGGGGAGCTGTTTTTT CAWTWGTTGELFF TRBJ2-2 many TRBV30 -
TGTGCCAGCAGTTACTCAGCTGGCGGGGAGCTGTTTTTT CASSYSAGGELFF TRBJ2-2 - TRBV6-2/TRBV6-3 -
TGCAGTGCTAGAGATTTAAAGGGATCCGACGAGCAGTACTTC CSARDLKGSDEQYF TRBJ2-7 many TRBV20-1 -
TGCGCCAGCAGTGGGAGAAAAGCCAAAAACATTCAGTACTTC CASSGRKAKNIQYF TRBJ2-4 many TRBV10-2 -
TGTGCCAGCAGCTGGAGGGGCTTCTACGAGCAGTACTTC CASSWRGFYEQYF TRBJ2-7 many TRBV5-5 -
TGTGCCAGCGAGGATCCTAATGAAAAACTGTTTTTT CASEDPNEKLFF TRBJ1-4 many TRBV2 -
TGTGCCACCGCACAGGGGTCAGGAGGCAATCAGCCCCAGCATTTT CATAQGSGGNQPQHF TRBJ1-5 few TRBV15 TRBD1
TGTGCCAGCAGTTACTCACTCAGGGGGGCGTTGATGGCTTTCTTT CASSYSLRGALMAFF TRBJ1-1 few TRBV6-5 TRBD1
TGTGCTAGTGGTTTCGGACAGTATAATTCACCCCTCCACTTT CASGFGQYNSPLHF TRBJ1-6 many TRBV12-5 -
TGCGCCAGCAGCTCGGGGGGGGCAGGAGCTAACTATGGCTACACCTTC CASSSGGAGANYGYTF TRBJ1-2 many TRBV5-1 -
TGTGCCAGCACCTGGGACAGGACTTCGGGGCAGTACTTC CASTWDRTSGQYF TRBJ2-7 few TRBV6-1 TRBD1
TGTGCCAGCAGCTTAGGAGGTGGAGAGCAGTACTTC CASSLGGGEQYF TRBJ2-7 many TRBV7-9 -
TGTGCCAGCAGTTATGGGTCTTCCGAGCAGTACTTC CASSYGSSEQYF TRBJ2-7 many TRBV12-3/TRBV12-4 -
TGTGCCACCTCGGGACAAGTCACAGATACGCAGTATTTT CATSGQVTDTQYF TRBJ2-3 - TRBV24-1 -
TGTGCCAGCAGCACGGACAGGCTCAGCAATCAGCCCCAGCATTTT CASSTDRLSNQPQHF TRBJ1-5 few TRBV12-3/TRBV12-4 TRBD1
TGCAGCGTCTACCGGGGACTAGCGGACAATGAGCAGTTCTTC CSVYRGLADNEQFF TRBJ2-1 many TRBV29-1 TRBD2
TGTGCCACCAGCAGAGAAGCCCTGACCTACGAGCAGTACTTC CATSREALTYEQYF TRBJ2-7 many TRBV15 -
TGTGCCAGTACGGGACAGTCCTTCTCTGGAAACACCAGATATTTT CASTGQSFSGNTRYF TRBJ1-3 once TRBV19 TRBD1
TGTGCCAGCAGCTTAGAATTGAACTATGGCTACACCTTC CASSLELNYGYTF TRBJ1-2 - TRBV11-2 -
TGTGCCAGCAGCTTAGATGAGGGACAGAATAGCAATCAGCCCCAGCATTTT CASSLDEGQNSNQPQHF TRBJ1-5 - TRBV11-2 TRBD1
TGTGCCAGCTCCCTCGGGAGTACGGGAAACACCATATATTTT CASSLGSTGNTIYF TRBJ1-3 - TRBV18 -
TGTGCCAGCAGTGAATACGAGCAGTACTTC CASSEYEQYF TRBJ2-7 many TRBV2 -
TGTGCCAGCAGGGGACGGACCCCATATGGCTACACCTTC CASRGRTPYGYTF TRBJ1-2 few TRBV3-1 -
TGTGCCAGTGCCCCAAGACATACCAATAACTATGGCTACACCTTC CASAPRHTNNYGYTF TRBJ1-2 medium-sized TRBV19 -
TGTGCCAGCAGCCCATGGACAAGGTCCAGGGTAACCTACGAGCAGTACTTC CASSPWTRSRVTYEQYF TRBJ2-7 many TRBV4-2 -
TGTGCCAGTAGCGACAGCAACACCGGGGAGCTGTTTTTT CASSDSNTGELFF TRBJ2-2 many TRBV19 -
TGTGCCAGTAGTAAAGGACAGGCCACCTACGAGCAGTACTTC CASSKGQATYEQYF TRBJ2-7 - TRBV19 TRBD1
TGTGCCATCAGTGAGCAGAGTACGGTGCTCTACGAGCAGTACTTC CAISEQSTVLYEQYF TRBJ2-7 few TRBV10-3 -
TGTGCCAGCAGTCCTGCCGAATCCGCAGGGTTGAGGGACAGTGAGCAGTTCTTC CASSPAESAGLRDSEQFF TRBJ2-1 few TRBV7-8 TRBD1
TGCGCCAGCGGCGTCGGAGCGGGAGGGGGCACAGATACGCAGTATTTT CASGVGAGGGTDTQYF TRBJ2-3 many TRBV10-2 TRBD2
TGTGCCAGCTCACCCACAGTTAGCTCCTACAATGAGCAGTTCTTC CASSPTVSSYNEQFF TRBJ2-1 - TRBV18 -
TGTGCCAGCATGGCTGGACAGAATTACGGTGAGCTGTTTTTT CASMAGQNYGELFF TRBJ2-2 - TRBV6-2/TRBV6-3 -
TGTGCCAGCAGCCAGGGGGGGGATGGCTACACCTTC CASSQGGDGYTF TRBJ1-2 many TRBV6-4 TRBD1
TGCAGTGCTAGAGTACGGGGGGCCCCTGAGCAGTTCTTC CSARVRGAPEQFF TRBJ2-1 many TRBV20-1 -
TGCAGCGTTTCCTCTGGACAAATGTACGAGCAGTACTTC CSVSSGQMYEQYF TRBJ2-7 many TRBV29-1 -
TGTGCCATCGTGACGGGGGACAATGAGCAGTTCTTC CAIVTGDNEQFF TRBJ2-1 many TRBV24-1 -
TGTGCCAGCAGCTTAGAGATGGGACAGGGAAGCGGCTACACCTTC CASSLEMGQGSGYTF TRBJ1-2 many TRBV7-9 TRBD1
TGTGCCAGCAGCTTAGCCCGACAGACATACTACAATGAGCAGTTCTTC CASSLARQTYYNEQFF TRBJ2-1 many TRBV7-6 -
TGCGCCAGCAGCGGAGTTGGTCCCTTGGATGGCTACACCTTC CASSGVGPLDGYTF TRBJ1-2 many TRBV5-1 -
TGCAGTGCTAGTAGTCCTAAAATCTATGGCTACACCTTC CSASSPKIYGYTF TRBJ1-2 - TRBV20-1 -